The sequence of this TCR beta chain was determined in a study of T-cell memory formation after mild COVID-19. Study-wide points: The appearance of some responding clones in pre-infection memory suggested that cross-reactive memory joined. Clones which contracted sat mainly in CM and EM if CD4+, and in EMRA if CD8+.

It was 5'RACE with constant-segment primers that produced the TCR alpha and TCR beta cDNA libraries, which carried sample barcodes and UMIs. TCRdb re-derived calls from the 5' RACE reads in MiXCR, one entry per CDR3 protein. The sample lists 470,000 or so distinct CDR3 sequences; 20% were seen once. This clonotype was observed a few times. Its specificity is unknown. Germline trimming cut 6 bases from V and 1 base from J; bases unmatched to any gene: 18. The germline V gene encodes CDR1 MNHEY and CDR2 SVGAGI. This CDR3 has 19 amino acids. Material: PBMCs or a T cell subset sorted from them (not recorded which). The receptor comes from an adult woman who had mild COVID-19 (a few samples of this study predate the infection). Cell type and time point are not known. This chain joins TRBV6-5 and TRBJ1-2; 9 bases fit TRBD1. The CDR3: CASRGTGWIVIRDNYGYTF. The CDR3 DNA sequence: TGTGCCAGCAGGGGGACAGGGTGGATCGTGATAAGAGATAACTATGGCTACACCTTC.